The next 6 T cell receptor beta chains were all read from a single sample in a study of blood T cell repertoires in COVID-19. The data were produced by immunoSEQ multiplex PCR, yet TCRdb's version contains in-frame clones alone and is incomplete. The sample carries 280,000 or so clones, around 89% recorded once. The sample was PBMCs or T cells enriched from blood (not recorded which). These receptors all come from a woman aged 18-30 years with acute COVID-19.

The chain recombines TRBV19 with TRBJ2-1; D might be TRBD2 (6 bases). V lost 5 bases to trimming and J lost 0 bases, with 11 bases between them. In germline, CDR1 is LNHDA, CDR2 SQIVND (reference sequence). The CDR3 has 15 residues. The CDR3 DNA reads TGTGCCAGTAGTCTAACCGGGAGCTCCTACAATGAGCAGTTCTTC. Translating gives CASSLTGSSYNEQFF.

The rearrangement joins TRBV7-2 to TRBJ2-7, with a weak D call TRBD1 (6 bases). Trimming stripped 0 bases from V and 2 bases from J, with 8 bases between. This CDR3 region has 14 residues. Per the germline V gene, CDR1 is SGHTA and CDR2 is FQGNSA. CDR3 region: CASSLAGGPYEQYF. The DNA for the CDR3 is TGTGCCAGCAGCTTAGCAGGGGGTCCCTACGAGCAGTACTTC. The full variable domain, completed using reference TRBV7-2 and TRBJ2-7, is GAGVSQSPSNKVTEKGKDVELRCDPISGHTALYWYRQSLGQGLEFLIYFQGNSAPDKSGLPSDRFSAERTGGSVSTLTIQRTQQEDSAVYLCASSLAGGPYEQYFGPGTRLTVT.

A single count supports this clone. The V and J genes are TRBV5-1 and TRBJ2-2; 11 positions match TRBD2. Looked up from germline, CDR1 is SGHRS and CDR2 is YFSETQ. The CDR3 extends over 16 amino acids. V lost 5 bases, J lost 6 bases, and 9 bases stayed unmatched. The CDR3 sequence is CASSGALAGGPGELFF. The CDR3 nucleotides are TGCGCCAGCAGTGGGGCTCTAGCGGGAGGTCCCGGGGAGCTGTTTTTT.

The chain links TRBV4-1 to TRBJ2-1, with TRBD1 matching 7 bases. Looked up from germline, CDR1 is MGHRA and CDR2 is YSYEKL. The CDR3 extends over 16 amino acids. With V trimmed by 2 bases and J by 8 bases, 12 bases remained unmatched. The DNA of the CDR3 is TGCGCCAGCAGCCAAATCCTAACAGGACAGGTTGATGAGCAGTTCTTC. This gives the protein CASSQILTGQVDEQFF.

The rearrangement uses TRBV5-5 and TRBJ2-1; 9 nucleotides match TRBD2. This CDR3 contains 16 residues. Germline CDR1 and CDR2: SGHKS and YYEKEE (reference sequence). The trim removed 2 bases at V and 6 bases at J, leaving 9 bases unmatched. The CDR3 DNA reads TGTGCCAGCAGCTTTTGGGGGCTAGCGGGATCCAATGAGCAGTTCTTC. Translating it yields CASSFWGLAGSNEQFF.

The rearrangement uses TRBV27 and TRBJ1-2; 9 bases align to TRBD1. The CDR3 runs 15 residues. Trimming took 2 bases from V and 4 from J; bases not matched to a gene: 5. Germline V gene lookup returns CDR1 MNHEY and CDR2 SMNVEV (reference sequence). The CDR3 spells CASSLRDRDLYGYTF. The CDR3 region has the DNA TGTGCCAGCAGTTTAAGGGACAGGGACCTCTATGGCTACACCTTC.